What follows are 19 T cell receptor beta chains derived from one specimen sequenced in a study of blood T cell repertoires in COVID-19. The data were produced by immunoSEQ multiplex PCR, yet TCRdb's version contains in-frame clones alone and is incomplete. The table includes 300,000 to 450,000 clones, 80% to 90% detected once. Input material: peripheral blood. These receptors all come from a woman in her sixties or seventies with COVID-19, enrolled during active disease.

The rearrangement uses TRBV6-5 and TRBJ1-5; perhaps TRBD1 as D (6 bases). This CDR3 spans 14 amino acids. V lost 8 bases and J 5 bases, leaving 16 bases between the germline ends. Looked up from germline, CDR1 is MNHEY and CDR2 is SVGAGI. CDR3 DNA: TGTGCCAGCCAAAAAAAAGGGGGATATCAGCCCCAGCATTTT. Its protein product is CASQKKGGYQPQHF.

This chain connects TRBV19 to TRBJ1-2, with D perhaps TRBD1 (6 bases). The V gene lost 10 bases and the J gene lost 2 bases, with 23 bases spanning the gap. Germline-derived CDR1 and CDR2 are LNHDA and SQIVND (reference sequence). The CDR3 spans 16 residues. CDR3 in amino acids: CATATRARGENYGYTF. In DNA form, the CDR3 reads TGTGCCACCGCCACCCGAGCCAGGGGCGAAAACTATGGCTACACCTTC.

This clone has just a few counts. J is TRBJ2-2 and V is TRBV4-1, with D tentatively TRBD2 (5 bases). CDR1 is MGHRA and CDR2 is YSYEKL in the germline V gene. V lost 0 bases and J lost 1, with 9 bases in between. The CDR3 contains 16 residues. CDR3 DNA: TGCGCCAGCAGCCAAGATCCGGGAAGGAACACCGGGGAGCTGTTTTTT. Translated: CASSQDPGRNTGELFF.

This clone was found once. The CDR3 here is CASSSSLVGATGELFF. CDR3 bases: TGTGCCAGCTCATCTTCCTTGGTAGGGGCCACCGGGGAGCTGTTTTTT. The chain couples TRBV18 to TRBJ2-2, with D possibly matching TRBD1 (5 bases). Between the trimmed V and J ends, which lost 5 bases and 4 bases, there was a span of 17 bases. Germline V gene lookup returns CDR1 KGHSH and CDR2 LQKENI. This CDR3 is 16 amino acids long.

The V call is TRBV7-6, the J call TRBJ2-2; D not certain. There are 15 residues in the CDR3. The germline V and J ends were trimmed by 6 bases and 0 bases, with 11 bases remaining between them. Germline V lookup: CDR1 SGHVS, CDR2 FNYEAQ. The CDR3 region is CASSLRSTNTGELFF. The CDR3, as DNA: TGTGCCAGCAGTCTCAGATCCACGAACACCGGGGAGCTGTTTTTT.

The chain uses TRBV3-1 (or the pseudogene TRBV3-2) and TRBJ2-3; 12 nucleotides align to TRBD2. The CDR3 runs 19 residues. Germline CDR1 is LGHDT and CDR2 is YNNKEL (reference sequence). With 5 bases clipped from V and 2 bases from J, the junction kept 14 bases outside the gene matches. The CDR3 nucleotides read TGTGCCAGCAGCATACTAGCGGGGGGAAAGGTGGTAAACACAGATACGCAGTATTTT. Its protein product is CASSILAGGKVVNTDTQYF.

This chain connects TRBV3-1 (or the pseudogene TRBV3-2) to TRBJ2-1; D possibly corresponds to TRBD2 (5 bases). V was cut by 0 bases and J by 10 bases, with 10 bases left in between. The CDR3 is 13 amino acids. Per germline, CDR1 LGHDT and CDR2 YNNKEL (reference sequence). CDR3 region: CASSQDRGREQFF. In DNA form, the CDR3 reads TGTGCCAGCAGCCAAGATCGGGGTCGCGAGCAGTTCTTC.

The CDR3 bases are TGTGCCAGCAGCCCAAGGCGGGGGGGGTCGAGTGAAAAACTGTTTTTT. Its translation is CASSPRRGGSSEKLFF. This chain uses TRBV3-1 (or the pseudogene TRBV3-2) with TRBJ1-4, with D perhaps matching TRBD1 (5 bases). The CDR3 runs to 16 residues. Germline CDR1 and CDR2: LGHDT and YNNKEL (reference sequence). V lost 4 bases and J lost 7, with 19 bases in between.

This clone was recorded once. The chain employs TRBV2 and TRBJ2-7; no reliable D call. The CDR3 loop spans 13 amino acids. V gave up 7 bases and J gave up 2 bases, with 12 bases separating them. Germline assignment: CDR1 SNHLY and CDR2 FYNNEI. CDR3 DNA sequence: TGTGCCAGCAAAAGAGATAACCCCTACGAGCAGTACTTC. Protein: CASKRDNPYEQYF.

The CDR3 region has the DNA TGTGCCAGCAGCCTCACACCGGGTAACGAGCAGTACTTC. Amino acid sequence: CASSLTPGNEQYF. The chain recombines TRBV11-3 with TRBJ2-7; no clear D gene. CDR1 and CDR2 from the germline V gene are SGHNT and YENEEA. The CDR3 covers 13 residues. Between the trimmed V and J ends, which lost 5 bases and 5 bases, there was a span of 13 bases.

About this clone itself: Additional DNA sequences in this sample encode the identical CDR3. The V and J genes are TRBV6-5 and TRBJ1-3; possible D gene TRBD1, 5 bases. This CDR3 comprises 14 residues. Germline V CDR1 and CDR2: MNHEY, SVGAGI. V shed 6 bases and J shed 7 bases, with 16 bases lying between them. CDR3 amino acids: CASSPQGSGNTIYF. The CDR3 region has the DNA TGTGCCAGCAGCCCGCAGGGCTCCGGGAACACCATATATTTT.

This sequence joins TRBV7-9 and TRBJ1-3; perhaps TRBD1 as D (5 bases). Trimming took 5 bases from V and 0 from J, leaving 17 bases between them. The CDR3 runs to 17 residues. The germline V gene has CDR1 SEHNR and CDR2 FQNEAQ (reference sequence). The CDR3 coding sequence is TGTGCCAGCAGCACCAATAGGGGATCCAGCTCTGGAAACACCATATATTTT. The encoded protein is CASSTNRGSSSGNTIYF. Variable domain in full (rest from reference TRBV7-9 and TRBJ1-3): DTGVSQNPRHKITKRGQNVTFRCDPISEHNRLYWYRQTLGQGPEFLTYFQNEAQLEKSRLLSDRFSAERPKGSFSTLEIQRTEQGDSAMYLCASSTNRGSSSGNTIYFGEGSWLTVV.

V usage is TRBV6-5 and J usage is TRBJ2-3, with D perhaps matching TRBD2 (5 bases). Germline V gene data show CDR1 as MNHEY and CDR2 as SVGAGI. Trimming stripped 10 bases from V and 6 bases from J, with 17 bases between. The CDR3 is made up of 13 amino acids. DNA of the CDR3: TGTGCCACCTTGGACTCGGATCGGGATACGCAGTATTTT. Amino acid sequence: CATLDSDRDTQYF.

This clone is a singleton in its sample. The chain uses TRBV5-3 and TRBJ1-1; 11 positions match TRBD1. TRBV5-3 is assigned to the ORF class and has an uncertain function. Losses at the gene ends were 0 bases for V and 7 bases for J; bases not matched to a gene: 14. CDR3 size: 18 residues. CDR3 sequence: CARSLEQGQGDTWREAFF. The CDR3 DNA reads TGTGCCAGAAGCTTGGAACAGGGACAGGGGGATACCTGGCGTGAAGCTTTCTTT.

The rearrangement joins TRBV14 to TRBJ2-3; D might be TRBD2 (6 bases). The CDR3 runs to 16 residues. Deletions cut 4 bases from V and 1 base from J, with 15 bases between. Germline loops: CDR1 SGHDN, CDR2 FVKESK. The DNA for the CDR3 is TGTGCCAGCAGCCTCAATGGGGACTTAGGCACAGATACGCAGTATTTT. Translated, it gives CASSLNGDLGTDTQYF.

The V and J genes are TRBV3-1 (or the pseudogene TRBV3-2) and TRBJ2-3; 10 bases line up with TRBD2. The germline gives CDR1 LGHDT, CDR2 YNNKEL (reference sequence). Trimming took 0 bases from V and 6 from J; bases not matched to a gene: 6. The CDR3 spans 16 residues. The CDR3 sequence is CASSQEVAGGADTQYF. DNA for the CDR3: TGTGCCAGCAGCCAAGAGGTAGCGGGGGGCGCGGATACGCAGTATTTT.

This chain connects TRBV7-3 to TRBJ2-2; tentatively, D is TRBD1 (6 bases). In germline, CDR1 is SGHTA, CDR2 FQGTGA. This CDR3 has 14 residues. The V and J ends lost 6 bases and 4 bases respectively, with 12 bases between them. The CDR3: CASRPQGSTGELFF. Here the CDR3 DNA reads TGTGCCAGCAGACCACAGGGCTCCACCGGGGAGCTGTTTTTT.

The chain uses TRBV6-6 and TRBJ1-1; D not resolved. Germline V gene data show CDR1 as MNHNY and CDR2 as SVGAGI (reference sequence). Trimming left V 0 bases short and J 1 base short, with 9 bases between. The CDR3 loop spans 15 amino acids. The CDR3: CASSYSGLGNTEAFF. The DNA for the CDR3 is TGTGCCAGCAGTTACTCAGGACTGGGGAACACTGAAGCTTTCTTT.

The chain employs TRBV5-4 and TRBJ2-7; D may be TRBD1 (6 bases). V shed 0 bases and J shed 2 bases, with 12 bases lying between them. The CDR3 runs 15 residues. CDR1 is SGHNT, CDR2 YYREEE, per germline (reference sequence). The CDR3 loop reads CASSLVPAGAYEQYF. The DNA for the CDR3 is TGTGCCAGCAGCTTGGTCCCCGCAGGGGCCTACGAGCAGTACTTC. Combining the CDR3 with reference TRBV5-4 and TRBJ2-7 gives the whole variable domain ETGVTQSPTHLIKTRGQQVTLRCSSQSGHNTVSWYQQALGQGPQFIFQYYREEENGRGNFPPRFSGLQFPNYSSELNVNALELDDSALYLCASSLVPAGAYEQYFGPGTRLTVT.